This T cell receptor beta chain was identified during a study of T-cell memory formation after mild COVID-19. TCRdb ran MiXCR on the 5' RACE reads and lists one entry per CDR3 protein. The sample has about 130,000 distinct CDR3 sequences, more than 15% seen once. Germline V gene data show CDR1 as MNHEY and CDR2 as SVGEGT. This CDR3 is built from 15 residues. V shed 2 bases, J shed 3 bases, and the junction held 7 bases outside the gene matches. This clonotype was obtained from an adult woman who had mild COVID-19 (a few samples of this study predate the infection). Cell type and time point are not known. The V call is TRBV6-2 or TRBV6-3, the J call TRBJ2-7, with TRBD2 identical over 7 bases. The sample consisted of PBMCs or a T cell subset sorted from them (not recorded which). CDR3 coding DNA: TGTGCCAGCAGTTACCCCCCCGGGGGGATCTACGAGCAGTACTTC. It translates to CASSYPPGGIYEQYF.